The 21 T cell receptor beta chains given below trace back to one sample, sequenced in a study of cytomegalovirus exposure and HLA in healthy donors. TCRdb's copy holds only in-frame clones and misses some; the assay was immunoSEQ multiplex PCR. The data contain 330,000 or so clones, roughly 88% of them singletons. Sequenced sample: PBMCs. The receptors stem from a woman aged 18-29 years in good health and CMV-seronegative.

This sequence joins TRBV5-6 and TRBJ2-3, with D unresolved. The CDR3 runs 14 residues. CDR1 is SGHDT and CDR2 is YYEEEE in the germline V gene. Trimming stripped 0 bases from V and 5 bases from J, with 10 bases between. The CDR3 spells CASSLATRIDTQYF. The CDR3 DNA sequence: TGTGCCAGCAGCTTGGCCACGCGAATAGATACGCAGTATTTT.

This sequence joins TRBV21-1 and TRBJ2-7; the table assigns TRBD1, which was not confirmed against the DNA. TRBV21-1 is annotated as a pseudogene. The CDR3 consists of 13 residues. CDR3: CASSRTGGNEQYF. CDR3 in DNA: TGTGCCAGCAGCCGGACAGGTGGTAACGAGCAGTACTTC.

V and J are TRBV6-5 and TRBJ1-2; the D is unclear. This CDR3 is 14 amino acids long. Trimming stripped 0 bases from V and 5 bases from J, with 10 bases between. Germline V lookup: CDR1 MNHEY, CDR2 SVGAGI. The CDR3 coding sequence is TGTGCCAGCAGTTACTCACCGAGCTCTTATGGCTACACCTTC. Protein sequence: CASSYSPSSYGYTF.

The rearrangement uses TRBV7-2 and TRBJ2-7; 7 bases agree with TRBD2. This CDR3 comprises 18 residues. Germline V gene lookup returns CDR1 SGHTA and CDR2 FQGNSA. V shed 7 bases and J 0 bases; nucleotides not matched to a gene: 18. The DNA for the CDR3 is TGTGCCAGCAAAGGGTGGGAGGGCCCTTCTATAGTCTCCTACGAGCAGTACTTC. Translated: CASKGWEGPSIVSYEQYF.

This chain connects TRBV4-3 to TRBJ2-1; TRBD2 aligns across 9 bases. The CDR3 contains 16 residues. Germline V gives CDR1 LGHNA, CDR2 YSLEER. V gave up 3 bases and J gave up 2 bases; unmatched junction bases: 5. The CDR3 protein is CASSHGREGTYNEQFF. The CDR3 coding sequence is TGCGCCAGCAGCCATGGGCGGGAGGGGACCTACAATGAGCAGTTCTTC.

Notes on this clone: Relative to the germline gene, one junction end is altered; a read error may explain this. The chain combines TRBV15 with TRBJ2-2, with 7 bases lining up with TRBD2. The length of the CDR3 is 16 residues. Germline V lookup: CDR1 LNHNV, CDR2 YYDKDF (reference sequence). Here the CDR3 reads CATSREASGNTGELFF. The CDR3 DNA reads as TGTGCCACCAGCCGAGAGGCTAGCGGCAACACCGGGGAGCTGTTTTTT.

A single count supports this clone. V gene TRBV28 combines with J gene TRBJ2-7; 9 bases match TRBD2. Germline CDR1 and CDR2: MDHEN and SYDVKM. The length of the CDR3 is 16 residues. V gave up 6 bases and J gave up 2 bases; unmatched junction bases: 11. The CDR3 spells CASSFPKREAPYEQYF. The DNA of the CDR3 is TGTGCCAGCAGCTTCCCTAAGCGGGAGGCCCCCTACGAGCAGTACTTC.

The CDR3 DNA follows: TGTGCCAGCAGCCGGCGAGCCAGCGGGAGAGTATCCTACGAGCAGTACTTC. It codes for CASSRRASGRVSYEQYF. J is TRBJ2-7 and V is TRBV5-6, with 8 positions matching TRBD2. This CDR3 has 17 residues. Germline V gene lookup returns CDR1 SGHDT and CDR2 YYEEEE. The ends lost 4 bases at V and 1 base at J; junction bases unmatched: 13.

The table lists this clone with a count of one. This sequence joins TRBV7-2 and TRBJ2-1; the D is unclear. Germline assignment: CDR1 SGHTA and CDR2 FQGNSA. This CDR3 comprises 12 residues. V was pared by 3 bases and J by 16 bases, with 16 bases between. The CDR3 DNA reads TGTGCCAGCAGCTTGCCACTTGAGAGTTTTTTCTTC. Translating gives CASSLPLESFFF.

The gene calls are TRBV23-1 and TRBJ2-7; TRBD1 might be the D (5 bases). TRBV23-1 is recorded as an ORF, its role being uncertain. Trimming left V 10 bases short and J 2 bases short, with 21 bases between. The CDR3 length is 15 residues. The CDR3 protein is CATPPRDRPTYEQYF. The CDR3 nucleotides read TGCGCCACCCCTCCGAGAGACAGACCCACCTACGAGCAGTACTTC.

The chain employs TRBV18 and TRBJ2-7, with 7 bases identical to TRBD2. Germline CDR1 KGHSH, CDR2 LQKENI. This CDR3 contains 17 residues. Losses at the gene ends were 1 base for V and 1 base for J; bases not matched to a gene: 10. The CDR3 DNA sequence: TGTGCCAGCTCACCACGCGCTAGCGGAACCTCTTCCTACGAGCAGTACTTC. Encoded protein: CASSPRASGTSSYEQYF.

The V call is TRBV28, the J call TRBJ2-1, with 8 bases matching TRBD2. Per germline, CDR1 MDHEN and CDR2 SYDVKM. The J segment lost 7 bases and the V segment lost 7 bases, leaving 3 bases of the junction unmatched. The CDR3 totals 12 residues. The CDR3 nucleotides are TGTGCCAGCACCAGCGGGGGAAATGAGCAGTTCTTC. Translating it yields CASTSGGNEQFF.

J is TRBJ2-7 and V is TRBV9; D may be TRBD2 (5 bases). The V gene lost 3 bases and the J gene lost 6 bases, with 10 bases spanning the gap. CDR3 length: 12 amino acids. CDR1 is SGDLS, CDR2 YYNGEE, per germline. CDR3 nucleotides: TGTGCCAGCAGCGCCCAACTAGGCGAGCAGTACTTC. Encoded protein: CASSAQLGEQYF.

This clone showed up just once. The V and J genes are TRBV27 and TRBJ2-7; TRBD1 aligns across 9 bases. Germline values: CDR1 MNHEY, CDR2 SMNVEV (reference sequence). The V gene end was trimmed by 3 bases and the J gene end by 5 bases; junction bases not matched to a gene: 5. The CDR3 spans 14 residues. CDR3 nucleotides: TGTGCCAGCAGTTTCCGGGACAGGGACCACGAGCAGTACTTC. This gives the protein CASSFRDRDHEQYF.

The chain carries TRBV28 and TRBJ2-1; 7 bases align to TRBD2. This CDR3 contains 16 residues. The V gene end was trimmed by 5 bases and the J gene end by 2 bases; junction bases not matched to a gene: 9. Germline V gene sequence: CDR1 MDHEN, CDR2 SYDVKM. CDR3 sequence: CASSRRDYRAYNEQFF. The DNA for the CDR3 is TGTGCCAGCAGTCGCCGGGACTACCGGGCCTACAATGAGCAGTTCTTC. Full variable domain (outside the CDR3, taken from reference TRBV28 and TRBJ2-1): DVKVTQSSRYLVKRTGEKVFLECVQDMDHENMFWYRQDPGLGLRLIYFSYDVKMKEKGDIPEGYSVSREKKERFSLILESASTNQTSMYLCASSRRDYRAYNEQFFGPGTRLTVL.

The chain uses TRBV27 and TRBJ2-1; 10 bases fit TRBD1. After removal of 4 bases from V and 3 bases from J, the junction contained 3 bases not matched to a gene. Germline CDR1 and CDR2: MNHEY and SMNVEV (reference sequence). The CDR3 contains 15 residues. CDR3 sequence (DNA): TGTGCCAGCAGTTCGGACAGGGGGTTCTACAATGAGCAGTTCTTC. This translates into CASSSDRGFYNEQFF.

This clone was detected once. The rearrangement links TRBV19 to TRBJ2-1; TRBD2 aligns across 10 bases. This CDR3 has 14 residues. Germline V gene lookup returns CDR1 LNHDA and CDR2 SQIVND (reference sequence). Trimming removed 6 bases from V and 6 bases from J; junction bases left unmatched: 5. DNA for the CDR3: TGTGCCAGTAGGGCGAGCGGGAGGGGCAATGAGCAGTTCTTC. Amino acid sequence: CASRASGRGNEQFF. Full variable domain (missing parts from reference TRBV19 and TRBJ2-1): DGGITQSPKYLFRKEGQNVTLSCEQNLNHDAMYWYRQDPGQGLRLIYYSQIVNDFQKGDIAEGYSVSREKKESFPLTVTSAQKNPTAFYLCASRASGRGNEQFFGPGTRLTVL.

The chain joins TRBV6-5 to TRBJ1-2; D call uncertain. This CDR3 region has 14 residues. V was shortened by 0 bases and J by 7 bases, with 12 bases between the two germline ends. CDR1 and CDR2 from the germline V gene are MNHEY and SVGAGI. CDR3 loop: CASSYSRGGGGYTF. CDR3 DNA: TGTGCCAGCAGTTACTCACGGGGTGGAGGTGGCTACACCTTC.

The V and J genes are TRBV5-6 and TRBJ2-4, with D tentatively TRBD1 (6 bases). V was pared by 4 bases and J by 2 bases, with 13 bases between. The CDR3 is 15 residues long. In germline, CDR1 is SGHDT, CDR2 YYEEEE. The CDR3 protein is CASSANRVTKNIQYF. CDR3 nucleotide sequence: TGTGCCAGCAGCGCCAACAGGGTCACCAAAAACATTCAGTACTTC.

Worth noting for this clone: Different DNA sequences within this sample yield the same CDR3. This chain joins TRBV6-5 and TRBJ2-7; 12 bases line up with TRBD2. The trim removed 4 bases at V and 4 bases at J, leaving 2 bases unmatched. CDR3 size: 14 residues. The V gene's germline CDR1 is MNHEY and CDR2 SVGAGI. The CDR3, as DNA: TGTGCCAGCAGTTGGACTAGCGGGGCTTACGAGCAGTACTTC. This gives the protein CASSWTSGAYEQYF.

This rearrangement joins TRBV9 to TRBJ2-7; 12 nucleotides line up with TRBD2. V dropped 4 bases and J dropped 3; count of bases not matched to a gene: 5. Germline values: CDR1 SGDLS, CDR2 YYNGEE. CDR3 length: 15 residues. CDR3 nucleotide sequence: TGTGCCAGCAGCCGCGGGACTAGCGGGTACTACGAGCAGTACTTC. It encodes CASSRGTSGYYEQYF.